The present T cell receptor beta chain was sequenced within a study of blood T cell repertoires in COVID-19. At the level of the study: Sites in the United States, Italy and Spain provided acute and convalescent COVID-19 samples. The cDNA or gDNA used as material had been derived from T cells, B-cell-depleted T cells, or PBMCs.

Original analysis: Reference gene primer amplification gave estimated nucleated cell counts. The protocol was immunoSEQ multiplex PCR, while the TCRdb copy is restricted to in-frame clones and leaves out a portion. V and J calls and clone size are those listed in that table; D and trimming were worked out from the DNA. Of about 210,000 clones in the sample, 70% to 90% were seen once. The germline CDR1 and CDR2 sequences are MGHRA and YSYEKL. After removal of 3 bases from V and 6 bases from J, the junction contained 6 bases not matched to a gene. The CDR3 length is 16 residues. This TCR was recovered from a woman between 45 and 60 years old with active or convalescent COVID-19. Sample: peripheral blood. The rearrangement links TRBV4-1 to TRBJ1-6; 9 bases line up with TRBD1. This chain's CDR3 is CASSQLHRGLNSPLHF. The DNA of the CDR3 is TGCGCCAGCAGCCAGCTCCACAGGGGGCTTAATTCACCCCTCCACTTT.